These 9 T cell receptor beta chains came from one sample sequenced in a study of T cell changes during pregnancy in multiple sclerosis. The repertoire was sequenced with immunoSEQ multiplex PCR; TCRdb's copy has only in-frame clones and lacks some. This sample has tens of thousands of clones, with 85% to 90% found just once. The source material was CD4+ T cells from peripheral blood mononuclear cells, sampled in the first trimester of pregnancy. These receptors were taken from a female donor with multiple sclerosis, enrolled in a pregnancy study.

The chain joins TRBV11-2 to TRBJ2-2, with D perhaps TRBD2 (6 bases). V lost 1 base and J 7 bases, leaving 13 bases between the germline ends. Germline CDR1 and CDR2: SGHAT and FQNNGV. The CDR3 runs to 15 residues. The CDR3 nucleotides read TGTGCCAGCAGCTTAGTAGGAGGGGTCAGCGGGGAGCTGTTTTTT. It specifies CASSLVGGVSGELFF.

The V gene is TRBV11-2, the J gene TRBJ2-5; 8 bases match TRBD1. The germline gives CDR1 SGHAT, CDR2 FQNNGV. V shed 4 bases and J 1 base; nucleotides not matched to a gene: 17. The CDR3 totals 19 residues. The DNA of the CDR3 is TGTGCCAGCAGCTCTATTATGGACAGGGCGAGGAGGAGCCAAGAGACCCAGTACTTC. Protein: CASSSIMDRARRSQETQYF. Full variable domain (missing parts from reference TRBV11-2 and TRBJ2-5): EAGVAQSPRYKIIEKRQSVAFWCNPISGHATLYWYQQILGQGPKLLIQFQNNGVVDDSQLPKDRFSAERLKGVDSTLKIQPAKLEDSAVYLCASSSIMDRARRSQETQYFGPGTRLLVL.

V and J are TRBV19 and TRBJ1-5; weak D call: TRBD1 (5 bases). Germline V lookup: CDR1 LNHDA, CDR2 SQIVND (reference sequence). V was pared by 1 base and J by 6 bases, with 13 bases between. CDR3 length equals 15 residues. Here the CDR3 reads CASSIGRAGGQPQHF. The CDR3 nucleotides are TGTGCCAGTAGTATAGGCAGGGCCGGGGGTCAGCCCCAGCATTTT. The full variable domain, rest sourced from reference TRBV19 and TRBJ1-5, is DGGITQSPKYLFRKEGQNVTLSCEQNLNHDAMYWYRQDPGQGLRLIYYSQIVNDFQKGDIAEGYSVSREKKESFPLTVTSAQKNPTAFYLCASSIGRAGGQPQHFGDGTRLSIL.

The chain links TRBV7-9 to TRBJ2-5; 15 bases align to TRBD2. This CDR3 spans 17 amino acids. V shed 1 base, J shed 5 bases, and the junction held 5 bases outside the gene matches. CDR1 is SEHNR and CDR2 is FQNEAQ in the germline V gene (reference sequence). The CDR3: CASSLGTSGRGSETQYF. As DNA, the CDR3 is TGTGCCAGCAGCTTAGGGACTAGCGGGAGGGGAAGCGAGACCCAGTACTTC.

CDR3 DNA sequence: TGTGCCAGCTCGCGGATGCGGGGGGACTACGAGCAGTACTTC. This sequence encodes CASSRMRGDYEQYF. The chain carries TRBV18 and TRBJ2-7; TRBD2 agrees at 8 bases. With V trimmed by 6 bases and J by 3 bases, 7 bases remained unmatched. Germline values: CDR1 KGHSH, CDR2 LQKENI. This CDR3 has 14 amino acids.

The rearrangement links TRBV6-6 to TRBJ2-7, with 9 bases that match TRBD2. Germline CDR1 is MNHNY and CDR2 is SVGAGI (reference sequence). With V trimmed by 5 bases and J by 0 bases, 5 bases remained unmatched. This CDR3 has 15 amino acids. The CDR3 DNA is TGTGCCAGCAGTAATAGCGGGAGTAGCTCCTACGAGCAGTACTTC. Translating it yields CASSNSGSSSYEQYF.

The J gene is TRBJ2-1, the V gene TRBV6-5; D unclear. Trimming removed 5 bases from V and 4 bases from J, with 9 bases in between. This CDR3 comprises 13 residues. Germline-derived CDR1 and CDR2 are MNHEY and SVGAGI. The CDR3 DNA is TGTGCCAGCAGTAACTTTATTTACAATGAGCAGTTCTTC. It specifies CASSNFIYNEQFF.

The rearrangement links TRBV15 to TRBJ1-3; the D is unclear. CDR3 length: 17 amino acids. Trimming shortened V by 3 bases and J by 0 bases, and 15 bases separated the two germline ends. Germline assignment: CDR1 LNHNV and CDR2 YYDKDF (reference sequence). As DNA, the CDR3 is TGTGCCACCAGCAGGGAGGGCGGGAGGTTCTCTGGAAACACCATATATTTT. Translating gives CATSREGGRFSGNTIYF.

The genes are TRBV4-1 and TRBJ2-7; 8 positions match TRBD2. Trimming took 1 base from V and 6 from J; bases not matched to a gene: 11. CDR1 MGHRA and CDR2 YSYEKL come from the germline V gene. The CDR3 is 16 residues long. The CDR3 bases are TGCGCCAGCAGCCAAGGCACTCTCGGGAGGGCCACCGAGCAGTACTTC. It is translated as CASSQGTLGRATEQYF.